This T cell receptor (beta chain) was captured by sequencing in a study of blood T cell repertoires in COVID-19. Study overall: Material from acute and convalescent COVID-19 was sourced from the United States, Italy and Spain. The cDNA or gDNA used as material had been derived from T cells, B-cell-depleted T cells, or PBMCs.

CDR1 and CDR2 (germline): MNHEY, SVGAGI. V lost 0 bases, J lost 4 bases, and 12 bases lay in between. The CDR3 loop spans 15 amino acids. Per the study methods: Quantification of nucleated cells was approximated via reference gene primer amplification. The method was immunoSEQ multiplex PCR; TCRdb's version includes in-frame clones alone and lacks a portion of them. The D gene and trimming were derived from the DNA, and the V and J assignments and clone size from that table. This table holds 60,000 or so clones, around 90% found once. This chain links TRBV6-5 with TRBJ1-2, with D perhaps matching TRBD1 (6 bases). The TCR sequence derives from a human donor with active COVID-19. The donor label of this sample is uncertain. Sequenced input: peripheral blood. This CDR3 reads CASSYSGGEGYGYTF. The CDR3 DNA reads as TGTGCCAGCAGTTACTCAGGGGGGGAGGGCTATGGCTACACCTTC.